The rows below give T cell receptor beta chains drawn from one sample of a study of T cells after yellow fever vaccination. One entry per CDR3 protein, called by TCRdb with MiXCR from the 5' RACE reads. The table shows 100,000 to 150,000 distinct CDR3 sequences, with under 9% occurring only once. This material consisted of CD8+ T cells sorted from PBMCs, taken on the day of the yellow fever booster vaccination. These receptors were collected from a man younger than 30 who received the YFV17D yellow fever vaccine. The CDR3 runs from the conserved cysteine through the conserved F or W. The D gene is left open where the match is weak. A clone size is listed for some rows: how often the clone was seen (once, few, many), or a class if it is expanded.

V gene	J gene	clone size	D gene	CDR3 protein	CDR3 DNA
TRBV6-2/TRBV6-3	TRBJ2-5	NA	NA	CASSALPRRDPYQETQYF	TGTGCCAGCAGCGCCTTGCCTCGACGGGATCCGTACCAAGAGACCCAGTACTTC
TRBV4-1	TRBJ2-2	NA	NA	CASSQDSNLGELFF	TGCGCCAGCAGCCAAGATTCTAATCTCGGGGAGCTGTTTTTT
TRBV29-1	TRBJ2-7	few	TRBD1	CSVVDRAYEQYF	TGCAGCGTTGTTGACAGGGCATACGAGCAGTACTTC
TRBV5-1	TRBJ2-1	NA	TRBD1	CASSWTGGTYNEQFF	TGCGCCAGCAGCTGGACAGGGGGCACCTACAATGAGCAGTTCTTC
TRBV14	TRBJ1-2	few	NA	CASSLVQGYGYTF	TGTGCCAGCAGCCTGGTGCAGGGGTATGGCTACACCTTC
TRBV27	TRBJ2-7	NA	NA	CASSLSSDYEQYF	TGTGCCAGCAGTTTATCCAGCGACTACGAGCAGTACTTC
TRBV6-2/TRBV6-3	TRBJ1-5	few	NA	CASSTHHSNQPQHF	TGTGCCAGCAGTACCCACCATAGCAATCAGCCCCAGCATTTT
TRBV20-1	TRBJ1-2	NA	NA	CSASKPLNCGYTF	TGCAGTGCTTCTAAACCCCTAAACTGTGGCTACACCTTC
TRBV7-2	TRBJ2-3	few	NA	CASSLGPDPDTQYF	TGTGCCAGCAGTCTGGGACCCGACCCAGATACGCAGTATTTT
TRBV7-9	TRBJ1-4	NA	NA	CASSLKGGIGEKLFF	TGTGCCAGCAGCTTGAAAGGGGGTATCGGTGAAAAACTGTTTTTT
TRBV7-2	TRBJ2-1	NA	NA	CASSLRLGGEQFF	TGTGCCAGCAGCTTAAGGCTAGGCGGTGAGCAGTTCTTC
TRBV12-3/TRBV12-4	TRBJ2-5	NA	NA	CASTYHRGRETQYF	TGTGCCAGCACCTATCACCGGGGGCGTGAGACCCAGTACTTC
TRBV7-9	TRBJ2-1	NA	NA	CASSLVVRVWNNEQFF	TGTGCCAGCAGCTTAGTAGTGAGGGTCTGGAACAATGAGCAGTTCTTC
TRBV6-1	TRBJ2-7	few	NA	CASSEFRGPSYEQYF	TGTGCCAGCAGTGAATTCAGGGGCCCGTCCTACGAGCAGTACTTC
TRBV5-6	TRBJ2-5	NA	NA	CASRAGVQGLWAETQYF	TGTGCCAGCCGCGCGGGTGTCCAGGGTCTTTGGGCCGAGACCCAGTACTTC
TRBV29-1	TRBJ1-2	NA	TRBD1	CSVELSGGAEYGYTF	TGCAGCGTTGAATTATCAGGGGGCGCCGAATATGGCTACACCTTC
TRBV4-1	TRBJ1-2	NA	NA	CASSQTDGAVYGYTF	TGCGCCAGCAGCCAAACTGACGGGGCCGTCTATGGCTACACCTTC
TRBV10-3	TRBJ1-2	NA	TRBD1	CAISGGQGVVHGYTF	TGTGCCATCAGTGGTGGACAGGGCGTAGTGCATGGCTACACCTTC
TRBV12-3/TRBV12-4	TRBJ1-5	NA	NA	CASSLGDGGNQPQHF	TGTGCCAGCAGTTTAGGGGACGGGGGTAATCAGCCCCAGCATTTT
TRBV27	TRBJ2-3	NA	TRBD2	CASTTGTSGTLDTQYF	TGTGCCAGCACCACAGGGACTAGCGGGACCTTAGATACGCAGTATTTT
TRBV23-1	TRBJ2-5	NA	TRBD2	CASSHATSGGETQYF	TGCGCCAGCAGTCACGCGACTAGCGGGGGAGAGACCCAGTACTTC
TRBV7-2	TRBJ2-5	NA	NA	CASSLRMGGAETQYF	TGTGCCAGCAGCTTACGAATGGGGGGCGCGGAGACCCAGTACTTC
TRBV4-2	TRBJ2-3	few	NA	CASSPGTASTDTQYF	TGTGCCAGCAGCCCCGGGACTGCTAGCACAGATACGCAGTATTTT